The text below deals with one T cell receptor (beta chain). Its antigen is not identified. Gene names are mouse gene names. The DNA ends 1 residue before the CDR3 does, and the rest of the CDR3 is filled in from the germline J gene. This entry is derived from a study of tissue T cells after allogeneic stem cell transplantation. Study findings and constraints: Sampling depth was limited, and the cohort was small and clinically varied. TCR repertoires tracked anatomic similarity, regardless of disease or transplant status.

CDR3 length: 14 residues. V was trimmed by 0 bases and J by 8 bases, leaving 12 bases between them. Germline CDR1 and CDR2: LGHNA and YNLKQL (reference sequence). CDR3 sequences, V/J genes, frequencies and template counts came from survey-depth TCRbeta sequencing. Only in-frame clones appear in the TCRdb table, and some are missing; sequencing was by immunoSEQ multiplex PCR. The sample lists about 20,000 clones, under 80% seen once, with 0.85% to 0.95% in the top ten. Input material: spleen. This chain connects TRBV5 to TRBJ2-4, with a possible D match to TRBD1 (5 bases). The clonotype was recovered from a female BALB/c mouse in good health. These mice share the MHC haplotype H2-d. The sequenced CDR3 bases are TGTGCCAGCAGCCAAGATTCCAGGGAAGGCACCTTGTAC. Residues: CASSQDSREGTLY. The CDR3 reads in full as CASSQDSREGTLYF.